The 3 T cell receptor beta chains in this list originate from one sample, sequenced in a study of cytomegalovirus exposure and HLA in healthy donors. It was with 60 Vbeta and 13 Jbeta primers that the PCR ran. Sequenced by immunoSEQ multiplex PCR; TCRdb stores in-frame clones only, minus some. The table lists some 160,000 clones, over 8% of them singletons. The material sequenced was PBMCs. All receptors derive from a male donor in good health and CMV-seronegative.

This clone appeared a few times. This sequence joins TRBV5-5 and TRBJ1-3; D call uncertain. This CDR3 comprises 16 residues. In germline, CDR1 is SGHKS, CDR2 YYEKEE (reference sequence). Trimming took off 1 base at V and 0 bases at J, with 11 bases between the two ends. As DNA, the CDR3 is TGTGCCAGCAGCTTGTATCCAGGTAGCTCTGGAAACACCATATATTTT. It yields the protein CASSLYPGSSGNTIYF.

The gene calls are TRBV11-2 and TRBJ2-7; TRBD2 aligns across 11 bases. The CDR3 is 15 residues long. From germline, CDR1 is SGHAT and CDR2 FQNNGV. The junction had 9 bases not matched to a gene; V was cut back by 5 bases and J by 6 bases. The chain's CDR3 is CASSPTTSGSAEQYF. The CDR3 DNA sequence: TGTGCCAGCAGCCCAACCACTAGCGGGAGCGCCGAGCAGTACTTC.

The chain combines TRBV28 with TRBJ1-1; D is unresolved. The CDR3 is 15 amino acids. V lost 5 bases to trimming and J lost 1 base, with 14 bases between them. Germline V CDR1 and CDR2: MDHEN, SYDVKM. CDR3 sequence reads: CASSVTGRWNTEAFF. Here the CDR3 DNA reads TGTGCCAGCAGTGTCACTGGGAGGTGGAACACTGAAGCTTTCTTT.